These T cell receptor beta chains were read from a single sample in a study of shared clonotypes between healthy human individuals. Assay: immunoSEQ multiplex PCR; the TCRdb copy retains only in-frame clones and omits some. The sample carries about 1.5 million clones, roughly 96% recorded once. The source material was naive CD4+ T cells sorted from blood. The receptor set was obtained from a man aged 25-45 years in good health. Both conserved end residues are part of each CDR3. The D gene is left open where the match is weak. A clone size is listed for some rows: how often the clone was seen (once, few, many), or a class if it is expanded.

abundance	v_gene	j_gene	d_gene	CDR3aa	CDR3nt
-	TRBV18	TRBJ2-3	TRBD1	CASSPTGAGGKDTQYF	TGTGCCAGCTCACCAACAGGGGCAGGGGGAAAAGATACGCAGTATTTT
-	TRBV6-1	TRBJ1-3	-	CASTRGARGNTIYF	TGTGCCAGCACGCGGGGCGCAAGAGGAAACACCATATATTTT
-	TRBV11-2	TRBJ2-2	-	CASSLVYGGIGAGELFF	TGTGCCAGCAGCTTAGTTTACGGCGGGATAGGTGCCGGGGAGCTGTTTTTT
once	TRBV29-1	TRBJ2-1	TRBD1	CSVVNRGAVNEQFF	TGCAGCGTTGTCAACAGGGGTGCAGTTAATGAGCAGTTCTTC
-	TRBV5-4	TRBJ1-3	TRBD1	CASSAAGTDLSGNTIYF	TGTGCCAGCAGCGCTGCCGGGACAGACCTCTCTGGAAACACCATATATTTT
-	TRBV4-2	TRBJ2-1	-	CASSQDHGARGSSYNEQFF	TGTGCCAGCAGCCAAGATCATGGGGCGCGGGGCAGCTCCTACAATGAGCAGTTCTTC
-	TRBV25-1	TRBJ1-3	-	CASGFGNTIYF	TGTGCCAGCGGGTTTGGAAACACCATATATTTT
-	TRBV7-6	TRBJ1-1	-	CASSLGAGLNTEAFF	TGTGCCAGCAGCTTAGGGGCAGGGCTGAACACTGAAGCTTTCTTT
-	TRBV5-5	TRBJ2-2	TRBD2	CASSLGPRLAGVAGELFF	TGTGCCAGCAGCTTGGGCCCGAGACTAGCGGGAGTTGCCGGGGAGCTGTTTTTT
-	TRBV7-2	TRBJ2-7	TRBD2	CASRRLADNAYEQYF	TGTGCCAGCAGGAGACTAGCGGACAATGCCTACGAGCAGTACTTC
-	TRBV21-1	TRBJ2-2	-	CANPGGPGELFF	TGTGCCAACCCCGGGGGACCCGGGGAGCTGTTTTTT
-	TRBV2	TRBJ1-2	-	CASSEEGRYGYTF	TGTGCCAGCAGTGAGGAGGGGCGCTATGGCTACACCTTC
-	TRBV4-2	TRBJ2-7	TRBD2	CASSQGVSGNGGEQYF	TGTGCCAGCAGCCAAGGGGTTAGCGGGAACGGTGGCGAGCAGTACTTC
-	TRBV5-1	TRBJ2-2	TRBD2	CASSPGPAGGKGTGELFF	TGCGCCAGCAGCCCGGGACCAGCGGGAGGCAAAGGCACCGGGGAGCTGTTTTTT
once	TRBV5-1	TRBJ2-5	TRBD1	CASSPQGGETQYF	TGCGCCAGCAGCCCACAGGGGGGTGAGACCCAGTACTTC
-	TRBV28	TRBJ1-1	TRBD1	CASSSPGQGNTEAFF	TGTGCCAGCAGTTCACCGGGACAGGGCAACACTGAAGCTTTCTTT
once	TRBV29-1	TRBJ2-3	TRBD2	CSVVAGQRGVKDTQYF	TGCAGCGTTGTTGCAGGCCAGCGGGGCGTTAAAGATACGCAGTATTTT
-	TRBV27	TRBJ2-7	-	CASSSTVFYEQYF	TGTGCCAGCAGTTCGACAGTTTTCTACGAGCAGTACTTC
-	TRBV5-4	TRBJ1-3	-	CASSSRSSGAGNTIYF	TGTGCCAGCAGCTCCCGATCGTCAGGGGCTGGAAACACCATATATTTT
-	TRBV5-1	TRBJ2-7	TRBD2	CASSPGLAGGPESYEQYF	TGCGCCAGCAGCCCGGGACTAGCGGGAGGACCCGAATCCTACGAGCAGTACTTC
-	TRBV2	TRBJ2-1	TRBD1	CASRFDRGDEQFF	TGTGCCAGCAGATTCGACAGGGGGGATGAGCAGTTCTTC
-	TRBV10-3	TRBJ2-2	-	CAAQGGVNTGELFF	TGTGCCGCACAAGGAGGGGTAAACACCGGGGAGCTGTTTTTT
-	TRBV28	TRBJ2-3	-	CASNQRGGYTDTQYF	TGTGCCAGCAACCAAAGGGGGGGCTACACAGATACGCAGTATTTT
-	TRBV27	TRBJ1-1	-	CASTSRGYQSPNTEAFF	TGTGCCAGCACCTCAAGGGGATACCAGTCCCCAAACACTGAAGCTTTCTTT
-	TRBV5-1	TRBJ2-7	TRBD1	CASSTGQGSGEQYF	TGCGCCAGCAGCACGGGACAGGGAAGCGGCGAGCAGTACTTC
-	TRBV2	TRBJ1-5	-	CASTRVDRQPQHF	TGTGCCAGCACCAGGGTAGATCGGCAGCCCCAGCATTTT
-	TRBV10-2	TRBJ2-7	-	CASRSGPSSYEQYF	TGCGCCAGCCGTAGCGGCCCAAGCTCCTACGAGCAGTACTTC
-	TRBV5-1	TRBJ2-3	TRBD2	CASSVAGPTDTQYF	TGCGCCAGCAGCGTAGCGGGTCCAACAGATACGCAGTATTTT
-	TRBV11-2	TRBJ2-7	-	CASSLGDRSSYEQYF	TGTGCCAGCAGCTTGGGAGACAGAAGCTCCTACGAGCAGTACTTC